This T cell receptor (beta chain) comes out of a study of beta chain features in type 1 diabetes. Study results and limitations: Researchers report that Type 1 diabetes patients had moderately but significantly shorter TCRB CDR3s across all four CD4+ subsets.

Every bit of the isolated RNA underwent reverse transcription, so sequencing read expressed TCRB transcripts. Assay: immunoSEQ multiplex PCR; the TCRdb copy retains only in-frame clones and omits some. The table shows hundreds of thousands of clones, with 15% occurring only once. The length of the CDR3 is 19 amino acids, counting both ends. In regard to this clone: The antigen is not known. It is unclear where the CDR3 begins or ends on the DNA, so no DNA is shown, and the CDR3 is as TCRdb lists it.

The sequence was collected from a man younger than 30 with type 1 diabetes. Specimen: naive CD4+ T cells from blood. V and J are TRBV21-1 and TRBJ2-5; the D call TRBD1 from the table was never checked on the DNA. TRBV21-1 is an annotated pseudogene. CDR3: CASSKGGWGQGARQETQYF.